This T cell receptor beta chain was recovered during a study of tumor and adjacent non-tumor tissue in lung cancer. The wider study: Samples averaged around 4.2 million productive TCRbeta reads each. Findings and caveats of the study: In normal lung, the top 100 clones were significantly more dominant than in tumor.

The library came from three nested PCR rounds adapted from ARM-PCR protocols. In TCRdb, the multiplex PCR reads were re-called with MiXCR into one record per CDR3 protein. The profile shows some 77,000 distinct CDR3 sequences, approximately 68% of them singletons. This CDR3 spans 13 amino acids. Germline-derived CDR1 and CDR2 are MNHEY and SVGEGT. V gave up 5 bases and J gave up 0 bases, with 6 bases separating them. This clonotype is labeled as medium-sized (0.01 to 0.1%). Its antigen is currently unknown. This sample's RNA came from whole unsorted tissue. Sequencing was done on a sample of lung tumor tissue. The rearrangement uses TRBV6-2 or TRBV6-3 and TRBJ2-3, with D perhaps assigned TRBD1 or TRBD2 (5 bases each). This clonotype was sampled from an older woman with non-small cell lung cancer. The CDR3 DNA sequence: TGTGCCAGCAGTCGGGACAGCACAGATACGCAGTATTTT. Translating it yields CASSRDSTDTQYF.